This T cell receptor beta chain stems from a study of T cell responses to AZD1222 COVID-19 vaccine. Findings of the study overall: Repertoire samples came only from after the peak T cell response. Regions 160-218 and 743-854 held dominance among vaccine-associated CD4 TCRs, which spanned spike.

The assay was immunoSEQ multiplex PCR, and TCRdb's table has in-frame clones only and misses some. The table includes 30,000 to 40,000 clones, approximately 78% detected once. CDR3 length equals 15 residues. In germline, CDR1 is MNHEY, CDR2 SVGAGI. The ends lost 5 bases at V and 15 bases at J; junction bases unmatched: 14. The analysis combined second doses at about 4 or about 12 weeks. In this sample, this clone turned up a few times. Its antigen is undetermined. The sequence was obtained from an adult who received the AZD1222 COVID-19 vaccine. Source: peripheral blood, taken 28 days after the second AZD1222 dose. The J gene is TRBJ2-1, the V gene TRBV6-5; 12 bases agree with TRBD2. This CDR3 is CASSRLAGASIRRFF. CDR3 nucleotides: TGTGCCAGCAGTAGACTAGCGGGGGCCTCAATCCGGAGGTTCTTC.